The 30 T cell receptor beta chains in this list originate from one sample, sequenced in a study of beta chain features in type 1 diabetes. Study-level results: When Type 1 diabetes patients were examined, their TCRB CDR3s proved moderately but significantly shorter in all four CD4+ subsets.

The antigens for these receptors are not known. Every isolated RNA sample was fully reverse transcribed, so sequencing captured expressed TCRB transcripts. Assay used: immunoSEQ multiplex PCR; TCRdb lists only in-frame clones, some missing. This sample has 600,000 to 750,000 clones, with approximately 13% found just once. Sequencing used naive CD4+ T cells from blood. These receptors originate from a young man with type 1 diabetes.

This clone occurred a few times. This chain links TRBV13 with TRBJ1-4; D uncertain. Trimming cost V 8 bases and J 4 bases, with 8 bases left between them. The CDR3 runs 12 residues. Per the germline V gene, CDR1 is PRHDT and CDR2 is FYEKMQ (reference sequence). The CDR3: CASRGNNEKLFF. The CDR3 nucleotides read TGTGCCAGCCGGGGAAATAATGAAAAACTGTTTTTT.

This chain joins TRBV7-9 and TRBJ2-7; D may be TRBD1 (6 bases). From germline, CDR1 is SEHNR and CDR2 FQNEAQ (reference sequence). Deletions cut 8 bases from V and 2 bases from J, with 16 bases between. This CDR3 spans 14 amino acids. As DNA, the CDR3 is TGTGCCAGCGGAAGTACCGGGACACCCTACGAGCAGTACTTC. As protein: CASGSTGTPYEQYF. Filled out from reference TRBV7-9 and TRBJ2-7, the complete variable domain reads DTGVSQNPRHKITKRGQNVTFRCDPISEHNRLYWYRQTLGQGPEFLTYFQNEAQLEKSRLLSDRFSAERPKGSFSTLEIQRTEQGDSAMYLCASGSTGTPYEQYFGPGTRLTVT.

The chain links TRBV4-3 to TRBJ2-3; D is ambiguous. The CDR3 length is 16 residues. CDR1 LGHNA and CDR2 YSLEER come from the germline V gene. Between the trimmed V and J ends, which lost 2 bases and 1 base, there was a span of 13 bases. The CDR3 region is CASSQTRPRGTDTQYF. The CDR3 nucleotides read TGCGCCAGCAGCCAAACCCGACCCCGGGGCACAGATACGCAGTATTTT.

This chain links TRBV27 with TRBJ2-3; D is uncertain. CDR1 and CDR2 (germline): MNHEY, SMNVEV (reference sequence). Trimming left V 5 bases short and J 4 bases short, with 13 bases between. The CDR3 runs to 14 residues. The CDR3 sequence: CASSATAWADTQYF. CDR3 sequence (DNA): TGTGCCAGCAGTGCTACAGCCTGGGCAGATACGCAGTATTTT.

The rearrangement joins TRBV7-2 to TRBJ2-1, with D possibly matching TRBD1 (5 bases). The CDR3 length is 13 residues. CDR1 is SGHTA, CDR2 FQGNSA, per germline. Deletions cut 1 base from V and 5 bases from J, with 6 bases between. The CDR3 is CASSLGRDNEQFF. The CDR3 nucleotides read TGTGCCAGCAGCTTAGGCAGGGACAATGAGCAGTTCTTC. Based on the CDR3 plus reference TRBV7-2 and TRBJ2-1, the full variable domain is GAGVSQSPSNKVTEKGKDVELRCDPISGHTALYWYRQSLGQGLEFLIYFQGNSAPDKSGLPSDRFSAERTGGSVSTLTIQRTQQEDSAVYLCASSLGRDNEQFFGPGTRLTVL.

The rearrangement joins TRBV27 to TRBJ1-1; tentative D call: TRBD1 (5 bases). CDR3 length: 15 amino acids. Trimming left V 0 bases short and J 0 bases short, with 8 bases between. CDR1 and CDR2 from the germline V gene are MNHEY and SMNVEV (reference sequence). CDR3 loop: CASSLSGRMNTEAFF. The DNA for the CDR3 is TGTGCCAGCAGTTTATCGGGACGGATGAACACTGAAGCTTTCTTT.

The table lists this clone with a few counts. This chain joins TRBV6-1 and TRBJ1-1; tentative D call: TRBD1 (6 bases). The CDR3 runs to 17 residues. Trimming cost V 1 base and J 3 bases, with 18 bases left between them. Germline CDR1 MNHNS, CDR2 SASEGT. The CDR3, as DNA: TGTGCCAGCAGTGAAGTCACAGGGTCCTGGTGGGACACTGAAGCTTTCTTT. It codes for CASSEVTGSWWDTEAFF.

The chain combines TRBV5-1 with TRBJ2-7; D is undetermined. CDR3 length: 14 amino acids. Trimming shortened V by 0 bases and J by 2 bases, and 9 bases separated the two germline ends. Germline values: CDR1 SGHRS, CDR2 YFSETQ. CDR3 in DNA: TGCGCCAGCAGCTTGGAGCAGAGTCCCTACGAGCAGTACTTC. This gives the protein CASSLEQSPYEQYF.

This chain connects TRBV4-1 to TRBJ1-5; D not resolved. This CDR3 contains 17 residues. Trimming pared 0 bases from V and 2 bases from J, leaving 14 bases between. Germline V gene lookup returns CDR1 MGHRA and CDR2 YSYEKL. CDR3 sequence reads: CASSQELNSVGNQPQHF. Written as DNA, the CDR3 is TGCGCCAGCAGCCAAGAATTGAACTCGGTGGGCAATCAGCCCCAGCATTTT.

The table lists this clone with a few counts. V gene TRBV2 combines with J gene TRBJ1-5, with no clear D. The V and J ends lost 6 bases and 4 bases respectively, with 10 bases between them. Germline V lookup: CDR1 SNHLY, CDR2 FYNNEI. The CDR3 consists of 13 residues. The CDR3 DNA reads TGTGCCAGCAGCAGGTTTCTAAATCAGCCCCAGCATTTT. Translating gives CASSRFLNQPQHF.

This clone was counted between two and nine times. The chain is built from TRBV30 and TRBJ1-6; D may be TRBD1 (6 bases). The V end lost 3 bases, the J end lost 10 bases, and 13 bases lay between the germline ends. Germline lookup yields CDR1 GTSNPN and CDR2 SVGIG (reference sequence). The CDR3 has 13 residues. CDR3 amino acids: CAWRAQGFSPLHF. The DNA for the CDR3 is TGTGCCTGGAGGGCACAGGGTTTCTCACCCCTCCACTTT.

A few counts support this clone. The chain carries TRBV28 and TRBJ1-2; D unclear. Germline V lookup: CDR1 MDHEN, CDR2 SYDVKM. The CDR3 covers 15 residues. With 4 bases removed from V and 1 base from J, the gap between germline ends came to 13 bases. The CDR3 loop reads CASSSPGANNYGYTF. The CDR3 nucleotides are TGTGCCAGCAGTTCCCCCGGCGCCAATAACTATGGCTACACCTTC.

This chain joins TRBV2 and TRBJ1-2; D unresolved. The germline V gene encodes CDR1 SNHLY and CDR2 FYNNEI. Trimming left V 6 bases short and J 3 bases short, with 17 bases between. There are 15 residues in the CDR3. CDR3 sequence reads: CASRVPGNRDYGYTF. The CDR3, as DNA: TGTGCCAGCAGGGTTCCGGGAAATAGAGACTATGGCTACACCTTC.

CDR3 amino acids: CSVGRATVNTEAFF. DNA for the CDR3: TGCAGCGTTGGGAGAGCGACAGTGAACACTGAAGCTTTCTTT. The J gene is TRBJ1-1, the V gene TRBV29-1; D might be TRBD1 (5 bases). Germline V gene sequence: CDR1 SQVTM, CDR2 ANQGSEA. The CDR3 runs 14 residues. The V end lost 4 bases, the J end lost 0 bases, and 12 bases lay between the germline ends.

This clone was counted between two and nine times. V is TRBV6-6 and J is TRBJ2-7, with a tentative D call TRBD2 (5 bases). CDR3 length: 13 residues. V lost 7 bases, J lost 0 bases, and 10 bases lay in between. Germline CDR1 and CDR2: MNHNY and SVGAGI (reference sequence). CDR3 nucleotides: TGTGCCAGCACGCCGACTAACTCCTACGAGCAGTACTTC. It encodes CASTPTNSYEQYF.

In the case of this clone: The same CDR3 also results from other DNA sequences found in this sample. The chain links TRBV5-1 to TRBJ2-7, with unresolved D. V was pared by 1 base and J by 0 bases, with 8 bases between. The CDR3 consists of 14 residues. In germline, CDR1 is SGHRS, CDR2 YFSETQ. CDR3 DNA sequence: TGCGCCAGCAGCTTGAGTGGCAGCTCCTACGAGCAGTACTTC. It codes for CASSLSGSSYEQYF.

This clone has a handful of counts. The V gene is TRBV5-1, the J gene TRBJ1-2; TRBD1 aligns across 8 bases. J was trimmed by 8 bases and V by 3 bases; bases with no gene match: 9. The germline gives CDR1 SGHRS, CDR2 YFSETQ. This CDR3 has 14 amino acids. CDR3 in DNA: TGCGCCAGCAGCTCCCAGGGGGCGCGAGGCGGCTACACCTTC. It codes for CASSSQGARGGYTF.

This sequence joins TRBV4-1 and TRBJ2-3; a possible D gene is TRBD1 (5 bases). Trimming took off 2 bases at V and 2 bases at J, with 14 bases between the two ends. The CDR3 loop spans 16 amino acids. Germline loops: CDR1 MGHRA, CDR2 YSYEKL. CDR3 residues: CASSQPTKGHTDTQYF. DNA for the CDR3: TGCGCCAGCAGCCAACCCACGAAGGGGCACACAGATACGCAGTATTTT.

This clone came up a few times. The junction and the germline gene differ at one end; a read error may be behind it. This rearrangement joins TRBV10-3 to TRBJ2-7; D might be TRBD2 (5 bases). This CDR3 is built from 13 residues. Germline CDR1 is ENHRY and CDR2 is SYGVKD. The CDR3, as DNA: TGTGTCATCACCCCGGGAAGCTCCTACGAGCAGTACTTC. Residues: CVITPGSSYEQYF.

This clone was seen more than once but under ten times. The CDR3 spells CASSSVGTPFSGSPLHF. DNA for the CDR3: TGTGCCAGCAGCTCTGTCGGGACTCCTTTTTCGGGTTCACCCCTCCACTTT. The V gene is TRBV7-2, the J gene TRBJ1-6; the D gene is possibly TRBD1 (5 bases). The CDR3 spans 17 residues. From germline, CDR1 is SGHTA and CDR2 FQGNSA. Trimming took off 4 bases at V and 9 bases at J, with 22 bases between the two ends.

The chain is built from TRBV7-2 and TRBJ2-6; possibly TRBD2 for D (6 bases). Trimming shortened V by 1 base and J by 3 bases, and 10 bases separated the two germline ends. This CDR3 is built from 16 residues. Per germline, CDR1 SGHTA and CDR2 FQGNSA. The CDR3 region is CASSLGPGSGANVLTF. The CDR3 DNA reads as TGTGCCAGCAGCTTAGGACCCGGGAGTGGGGCCAACGTCCTGACTTTC.

This clone was seen a few times. This rearrangement joins TRBV10-2 to TRBJ2-1, with TRBD2 matching 9 bases. CDR3 length equals 15 residues. The trim removed 4 bases at V and 8 bases at J, leaving 9 bases unmatched. Germline CDR1 and CDR2: WSHSY and SAAADI. The CDR3, as DNA: TGCGCCAGCAGTGTGCAGAGCGGGGGGAGCGATGAGCAGTTCTTC. It encodes CASSVQSGGSDEQFF.

The chain couples TRBV23-1 to TRBJ2-2; 9 positions match TRBD1. TRBV23-1 falls under the ORF class, with uncertain function. This CDR3 has 13 amino acids. Unmatched junction bases numbered 4, after V lost 0 bases and J lost 14 bases. CDR3 loop: CASSQSMDRGLFF. CDR3 sequence (DNA): TGCGCCAGCAGTCAATCGATGGACAGGGGTCTGTTTTTT.

The table lists this clone with a few counts. The chain couples TRBV7-6 to TRBJ2-3; the D gene is possibly TRBD2 (6 bases). The germline V and J ends were trimmed by 4 bases and 0 bases, with 14 bases remaining between them. Germline V lookup: CDR1 SGHVS, CDR2 FNYEAQ. The CDR3 runs 16 residues. This CDR3 is CASSSSGGISTDTQYF. Written as DNA, the CDR3 is TGTGCCAGCAGCTCCAGCGGAGGGATAAGCACAGATACGCAGTATTTT.

The chain is built from TRBV6-5 and TRBJ2-7; TRBD1 matches at 7 bases. This CDR3 is 16 amino acids long. CDR1 MNHEY and CDR2 SVGAGI come from the germline V gene. V dropped 4 bases and J dropped 4; count of bases not matched to a gene: 13. The CDR3 sequence is CASSSPSATGAYEQYF. In DNA, the CDR3 is TGTGCCAGCAGTTCCCCCTCGGCAACAGGGGCTTACGAGCAGTACTTC.

CDR3: CASSFDRGAPTVEKLFF. The CDR3, as DNA: TGTGCCAGCAGTTTTGACAGGGGGGCCCCCACAGTTGAAAAACTGTTTTTT. V and J are TRBV28 and TRBJ1-4, with 9 bases matching TRBD1. Trimming at V came to 3 bases and at J to 7 bases, leaving 12 bases not matched to a gene. The CDR3 runs 17 residues. Per the germline V gene, CDR1 is MDHEN and CDR2 is SYDVKM.

The genes are TRBV25-1 and TRBJ1-2; no clear D. Trimming pared 5 bases from V and 6 bases from J, leaving 19 bases between. Per the germline V gene, CDR1 is MGHDK and CDR2 is SYGVNS. The CDR3 length is 15 residues. CDR3: CASSYTASGVDGYTF. In DNA, the CDR3 is TGTGCCAGCAGTTATACAGCGTCCGGAGTGGATGGCTACACCTTC.

The chain employs TRBV9 and TRBJ1-2; no reliable D call. CDR3 size: 15 residues. Germline V gives CDR1 SGDLS, CDR2 YYNGEE. V gave up 0 bases and J gave up 3 bases, with 12 bases separating them. CDR3 nucleotide sequence: TGTGCCAGCAGCGTAGAACGGGGTAACCACTATGGCTACACCTTC. The encoded protein is CASSVERGNHYGYTF.

The table lists this clone with a few counts. The chain couples TRBV7-2 to TRBJ1-1; 7 nucleotides align to TRBD1. With 8 bases clipped from V and 5 bases from J, the junction kept 11 bases outside the gene matches. Per germline, CDR1 SGHTA and CDR2 FQGNSA. CDR3 length equals 14 residues. CDR3 nucleotides: TGTGCCAGCGCCCCCAGACAGGGCCTTACTGAAGCTTTCTTT. Translation gives CASAPRQGLTEAFF.

This clone was counted a few times. The CDR3 bases are TGTGCCAGCAGCCCGGACAGCTATGGCTACACCTTC. Its protein is CASSPDSYGYTF. This sequence joins TRBV7-2 and TRBJ1-2, with a possible D match to TRBD1 (6 bases). Germline CDR1 reads SGHTA; CDR2 reads FQGNSA. The CDR3 is 12 amino acids. Trimming took 5 bases from V and 4 from J, leaving 8 bases between them.